The next 18 T cell receptor beta chains were all read from a single sample in a study of OX40 agonist ivuxolimab in advanced cancers. Assay: immunoSEQ multiplex PCR; the TCRdb copy retains only in-frame clones and omits some. This sample has about 48,000 clones, with approximately 86% found just once. The source material was CD4+ or CD8+ T cells sorted from blood, sampled in a trial of the OX40 agonist ivuxolimab. These receptors all come from an adult with an advanced solid tumor such as melanoma, head and neck, liver or kidney cancer.

V usage is TRBV6-1 and J usage is TRBJ2-5; weak D call: TRBD2 (7 bases). Looked up from germline, CDR1 is MNHNS and CDR2 is SASEGT. This CDR3 has 17 amino acids. Deletions cut 2 bases from V and 0 bases from J, with 16 bases between. CDR3 nucleotides: TGTGCCAGCAGTGAATGGGGGGGCCCGGGGTACCAAGAGACCCAGTACTTC. Its protein is CASSEWGGPGYQETQYF.

J is TRBJ2-1 and V is TRBV5-1; D assignment may be TRBD1 or TRBD2 (7 bases each). Germline lookup yields CDR1 SGHRS and CDR2 YFSETQ. V lost 4 bases and J lost 6, with 11 bases in between. The CDR3 runs 13 residues. CDR3 sequence: CASSREGANEQFF. In nucleotides, the CDR3 is TGCGCCAGCAGCAGGGAGGGGGCCAATGAGCAGTTCTTC.

This clone was detected a few times. V usage is TRBV18 and J usage is TRBJ1-1; 12 positions match TRBD1. This CDR3 has 14 residues. V lost 6 bases, J lost 11 bases, and 10 bases stayed unmatched. The germline V gene encodes CDR1 KGHSH and CDR2 LQKENI. The CDR3 bases are TGTGCCAGCTCCCTAGGGACAGGGGGCATCCTGGCTTTCTTT. As protein: CASSLGTGGILAFF.

J is TRBJ2-5 and V is TRBV5-1; no clear D gene. Judging by the DNA end, TRBJ2-7 fits better; the J call may be wrong. The germline gives CDR1 SGHRS, CDR2 YFSETQ. The CDR3 runs 15 residues. The DNA for the CDR3 is TGCGCCAGCAGCGTGGATATGGAATCGGGCTACGAGCAGTACTTC. This sequence encodes CASSVDMESGYEQYF.

The rearrangement joins TRBV4-2 to TRBJ1-5; D unclear. This CDR3 comprises 16 residues. The V and J ends lost 0 bases and 5 bases respectively, with 14 bases between them. Germline CDR1 reads LGHNA; CDR2 reads YNFKEQ. CDR3 loop: CASSQDLRHLDQPQHF. For the CDR3, the DNA is TGTGCCAGCAGCCAAGATCTCAGGCACCTTGATCAGCCCCAGCATTTT.

The V and J genes are TRBV5-6 and TRBJ1-6, with D tentatively TRBD1 (5 bases). The CDR3 covers 15 residues. Germline V gives CDR1 SGHDT, CDR2 YYEEEE. The ends were cut back, 4 bases at V and 9 bases at J, with 17 bases in the middle. CDR3 protein: CASSPPGAVASPLHF. Written as DNA, the CDR3 is TGTGCCAGCAGCCCTCCCGGGGCGGTAGCTTCACCCCTCCACTTT.

In the case of this clone: The junction departs from the called germline gene at one end, perhaps through a read error. The rearrangement joins TRBV7-2 to TRBJ2-3; D not certain. Per germline, CDR1 SGHTA and CDR2 FQGNSA. This CDR3 is built from 14 residues. The DNA for the CDR3 is TGTGCCAACAGCTCAGGCTTTAGCACAGATACGCAGTATTTT. Encoded protein: CANSSGFSTDTQYF.

The CDR3 spells CATRGQVPSPLHF. The CDR3 DNA is TGTGCCACCCGGGGACAGGTGCCTTCACCCCTCCACTTT. The chain joins TRBV6-1 to TRBJ1-6, with 8 bases fitting TRBD1. The trim removed 10 bases at V and 9 bases at J, leaving 8 bases unmatched. CDR3 length equals 13 residues. Germline V gene lookup returns CDR1 MNHNS and CDR2 SASEGT.

This clone is categorized as medium-sized. The chain links TRBV2 to TRBJ1-5; D is possibly TRBD1 (6 bases). Trimming cost V 6 bases and J 7 bases, with 13 bases left between them. The CDR3 contains 13 residues. From germline, CDR1 is SNHLY and CDR2 FYNNEI. CDR3 sequence: CASRGTGKQPQHF. DNA of the CDR3: TGTGCCAGCAGAGGAACAGGGAAGCAGCCCCAGCATTTT.

Relative to its sample, this clone is medium-sized. The J gene is TRBJ1-3, the V gene TRBV7-2, with D possibly TRBD1 on 5 matching bases. The germline V gene encodes CDR1 SGHTA and CDR2 FQGNSA. V was shortened by 5 bases and J by 0 bases, with 14 bases between the two germline ends. This CDR3 has 16 residues. CDR3 sequence: CASSRGPGTSGNTIYF. The CDR3 DNA is TGTGCCAGCAGCCGCGGGCCGGGGACCTCTGGAAACACCATATATTTT.

The chain recombines TRBV5-1 with TRBJ2-5; tentatively, D is TRBD2 (7 bases). CDR1 and CDR2 from the germline V gene are SGHRS and YFSETQ. CDR3 size: 14 residues. The V end was cut by 5 bases, the J end by 4 bases, with 15 bases between. CDR3 sequence (DNA): TGCGCCAGCAGTCACGGGGGGCCGGGAGAGACCCAGTACTTC. It yields the protein CASSHGGPGETQYF.

The chain recombines TRBV5-6 with TRBJ2-7, with D hard to call. The V end lost 0 bases, the J end lost 3 bases, and 10 bases lay between the germline ends. Germline V gene lookup returns CDR1 SGHDT and CDR2 YYEEEE. The CDR3 is 14 residues long. The CDR3 DNA reads as TGTGCCAGCAGCTTGGCGCAGGTAAACTACGAGCAGTACTTC. It codes for CASSLAQVNYEQYF.

The J gene is TRBJ2-1, the V gene TRBV29-1; D perhaps matches TRBD1 (6 bases). The CDR3 covers 13 residues. V lost 1 base to trimming and J lost 8 bases, with 12 bases between them. Germline V gene sequence: CDR1 SQVTM, CDR2 ANQGSEA. The CDR3 spells CSVEGAGVDEQFF. CDR3 nucleotide sequence: TGCAGCGTTGAAGGCGCAGGGGTGGATGAGCAGTTCTTC.

This clone appeared once. The chain joins TRBV2 to TRBJ2-3, with 8 bases aligning to TRBD1. This CDR3 is built from 13 residues. The V and J ends lost 5 bases and 3 bases, in that order; junction bases with no gene match: 1. The germline CDR1 and CDR2 sequences are SNHLY and FYNNEI. CDR3 DNA sequence: TGTGCCAGCAGTAGACAGGGGACAGATACGCAGTATTTT. This sequence encodes CASSRQGTDTQYF.

The rearrangement uses TRBV19 and TRBJ1-1; 7 nucleotides align to TRBD1. Looked up from germline, CDR1 is LNHDA and CDR2 is SQIVND (reference sequence). V dropped 5 bases and J dropped 1; count of bases not matched to a gene: 4. The length of the CDR3 is 14 residues. As DNA, the CDR3 is TGTGCCAGTAGTCCTGGGGACAGGAACACTGAAGCTTTCTTT. Protein product: CASSPGDRNTEAFF.

V is TRBV5-1 and J is TRBJ2-7, with D perhaps being TRBD1 or TRBD2 (5 bases each). Germline V gene sequence: CDR1 SGHRS, CDR2 YFSETQ. Trimming removed 3 bases from V and 3 bases from J, with 13 bases in between. This CDR3 region has 14 residues. In DNA form, the CDR3 reads TGCGCCAGCAGCTGGGGGACGGGGAACTACGAGCAGTACTTC. Protein: CASSWGTGNYEQYF.

The chain joins TRBV6-1 to TRBJ1-2; D is possibly TRBD1 (5 bases). Germline V gives CDR1 MNHNS, CDR2 SASEGT. Between the trimmed V and J ends, which lost 4 bases and 7 bases, there was a span of 16 bases. This CDR3 comprises 14 residues. CDR3 residues: CASSAAAGLSGYTF. CDR3 coding DNA: TGTGCCAGCAGTGCGGCCGCAGGGCTCTCTGGCTACACCTTC.

CDR3 loop: CSVTETGYEQYF. CDR3 sequence (DNA): TGCAGCGTTACCGAGACAGGCTACGAGCAGTACTTC. The genes are TRBV29-1 and TRBJ2-7; possible D gene TRBD1, 6 bases. CDR1 is SQVTM and CDR2 is ANQGSEA in the germline V gene. This CDR3 is 12 amino acids long. The V gene lost 5 bases and the J gene lost 3 bases, with 11 bases spanning the gap.